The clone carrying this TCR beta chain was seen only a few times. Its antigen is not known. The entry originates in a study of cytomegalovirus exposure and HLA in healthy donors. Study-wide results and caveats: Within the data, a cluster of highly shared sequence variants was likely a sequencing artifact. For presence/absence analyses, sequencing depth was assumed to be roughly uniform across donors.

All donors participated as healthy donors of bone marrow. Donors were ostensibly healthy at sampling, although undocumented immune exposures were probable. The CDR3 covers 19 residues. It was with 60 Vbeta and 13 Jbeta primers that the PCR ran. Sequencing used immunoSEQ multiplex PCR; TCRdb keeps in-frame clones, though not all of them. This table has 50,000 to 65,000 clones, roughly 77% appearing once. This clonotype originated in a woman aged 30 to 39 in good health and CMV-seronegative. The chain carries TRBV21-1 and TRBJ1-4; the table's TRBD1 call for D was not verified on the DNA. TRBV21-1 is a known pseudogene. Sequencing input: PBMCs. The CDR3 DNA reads TGTGCCAGCAGCCTCCACCGGGGACAGGGGCGGATTGAGGATGAAAAACTGTTTTTT. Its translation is CASSLHRGQGRIEDEKLFF.